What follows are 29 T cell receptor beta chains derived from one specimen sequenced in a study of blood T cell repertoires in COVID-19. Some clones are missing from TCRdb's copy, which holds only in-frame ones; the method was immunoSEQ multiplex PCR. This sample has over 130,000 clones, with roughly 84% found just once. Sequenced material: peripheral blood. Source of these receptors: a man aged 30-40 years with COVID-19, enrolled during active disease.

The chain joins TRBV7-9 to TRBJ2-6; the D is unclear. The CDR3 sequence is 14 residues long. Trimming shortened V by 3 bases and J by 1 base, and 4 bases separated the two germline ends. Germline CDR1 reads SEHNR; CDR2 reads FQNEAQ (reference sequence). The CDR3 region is CASSFLSGANVLTF. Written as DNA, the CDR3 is TGTGCCAGCAGCTTCTTATCTGGGGCCAACGTCCTGACTTTC. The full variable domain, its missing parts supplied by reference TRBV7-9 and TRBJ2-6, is DTGVSQNPRHKITKRGQNVTFRCDPISEHNRLYWYRQTLGQGPEFLTYFQNEAQLEKSRLLSDRFSAERPKGSFSTLEIQRTEQGDSAMYLCASSFLSGANVLTFGAGSRLTVL.

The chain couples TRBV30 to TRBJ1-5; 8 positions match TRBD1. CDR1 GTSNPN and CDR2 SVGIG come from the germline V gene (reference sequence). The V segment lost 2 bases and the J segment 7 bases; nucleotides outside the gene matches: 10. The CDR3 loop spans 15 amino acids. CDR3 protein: CAWSYATGERQPQHF. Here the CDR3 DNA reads TGTGCCTGGAGTTATGCGACAGGGGAGAGGCAGCCCCAGCATTTT.

The CDR3 region has the DNA TGTGCCAGCAGCGGGGACAGATCCACCAATGAGCAGTTCTTC. It codes for CASSGDRSTNEQFF. The V and J genes are TRBV9 and TRBJ2-1; 7 positions match TRBD1. CDR1 SGDLS and CDR2 YYNGEE come from the germline V gene. With V trimmed by 3 bases and J by 6 bases, 6 bases remained unmatched. The CDR3 has 14 residues.

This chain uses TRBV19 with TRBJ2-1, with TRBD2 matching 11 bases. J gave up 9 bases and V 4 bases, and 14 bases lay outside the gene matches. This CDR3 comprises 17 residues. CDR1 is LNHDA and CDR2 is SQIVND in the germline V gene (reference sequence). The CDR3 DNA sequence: TGTGCCAGTAGTACCCCCCGGACTAGCGGGCCGGAGGGTGAGCAGTTCTTC. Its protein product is CASSTPRTSGPEGEQFF. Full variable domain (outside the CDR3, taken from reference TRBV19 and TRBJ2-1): DGGITQSPKYLFRKEGQNVTLSCEQNLNHDAMYWYRQDPGQGLRLIYYSQIVNDFQKGDIAEGYSVSREKKESFPLTVTSAQKNPTAFYLCASSTPRTSGPEGEQFFGPGTRLTVL.

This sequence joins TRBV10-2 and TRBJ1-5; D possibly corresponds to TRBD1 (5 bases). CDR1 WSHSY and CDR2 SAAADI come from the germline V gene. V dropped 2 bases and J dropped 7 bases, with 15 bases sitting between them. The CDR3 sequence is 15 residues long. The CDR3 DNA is TGCGCCAGCAGTGAGCCCCCGGTGCGGGGGCAGCCCCAGCATTTT. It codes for CASSEPPVRGQPQHF.

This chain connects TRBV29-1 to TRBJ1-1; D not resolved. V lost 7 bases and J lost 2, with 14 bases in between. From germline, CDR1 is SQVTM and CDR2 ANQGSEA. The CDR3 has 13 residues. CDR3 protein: CSAAGESNTEAFF. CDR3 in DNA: TGCAGCGCGGCAGGCGAATCAAACACTGAAGCTTTCTTT. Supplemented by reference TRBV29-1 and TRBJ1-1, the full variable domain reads SAVISQKPSRDICQRGTSLTIQCQVDSQVTMMFWYRQQPGQSLTLIATANQGSEATYESGFVIDKFPISRPNLTFSTLTVSNMSPEDSSIYLCSAAGESNTEAFFGQGTRLTVV.

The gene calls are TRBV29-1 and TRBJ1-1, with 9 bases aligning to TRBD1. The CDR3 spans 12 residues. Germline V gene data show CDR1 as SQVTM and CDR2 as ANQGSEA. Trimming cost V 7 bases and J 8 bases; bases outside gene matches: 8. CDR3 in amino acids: CSARDRVNEAFF. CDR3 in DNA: TGCAGCGCCCGGGACAGGGTTAACGAAGCTTTCTTT.

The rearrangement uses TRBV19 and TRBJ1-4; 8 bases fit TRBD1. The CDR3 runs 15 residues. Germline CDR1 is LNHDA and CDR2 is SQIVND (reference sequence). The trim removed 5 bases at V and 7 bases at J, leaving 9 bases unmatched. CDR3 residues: CASSGSGTGGEKLFF. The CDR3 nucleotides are TGTGCCAGTAGTGGATCCGGGACAGGCGGTGAAAAACTGTTTTTT.

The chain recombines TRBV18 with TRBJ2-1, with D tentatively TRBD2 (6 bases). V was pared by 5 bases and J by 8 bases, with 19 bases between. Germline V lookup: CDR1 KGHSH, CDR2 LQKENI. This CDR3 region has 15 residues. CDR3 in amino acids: CASSKEEGFFDEQFF. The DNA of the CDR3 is TGTGCCAGCTCAAAAGAGGAGGGTTTTTTCGATGAGCAGTTCTTC.

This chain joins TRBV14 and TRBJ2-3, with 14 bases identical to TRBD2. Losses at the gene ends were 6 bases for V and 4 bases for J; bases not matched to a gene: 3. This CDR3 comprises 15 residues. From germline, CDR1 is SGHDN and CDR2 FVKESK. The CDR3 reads CASRGTSGSPDTQYF. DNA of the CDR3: TGTGCCAGCAGAGGGACTAGCGGGAGCCCAGATACGCAGTATTTT.

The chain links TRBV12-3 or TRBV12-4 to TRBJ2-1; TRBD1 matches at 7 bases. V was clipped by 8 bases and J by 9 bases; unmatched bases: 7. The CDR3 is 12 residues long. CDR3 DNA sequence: TGTGCCAGCGAAGGGGGCGGTGGTGAGCAGTTCTTC. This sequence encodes CASEGGGGEQFF.

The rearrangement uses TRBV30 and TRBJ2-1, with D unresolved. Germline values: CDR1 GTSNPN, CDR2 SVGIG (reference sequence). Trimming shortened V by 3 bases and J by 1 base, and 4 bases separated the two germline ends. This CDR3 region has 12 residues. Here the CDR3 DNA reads TGTGCCTGGAGCTATTCCTACAATGAGCAGTTCTTC. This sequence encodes CAWSYSYNEQFF.

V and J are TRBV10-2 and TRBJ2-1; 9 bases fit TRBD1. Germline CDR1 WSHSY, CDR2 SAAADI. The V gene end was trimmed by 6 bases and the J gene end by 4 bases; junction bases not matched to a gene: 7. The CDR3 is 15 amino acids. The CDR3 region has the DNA TGCGCCAGCAGCCGTCCCGGGACAGGGTACAATGAGCAGTTCTTC. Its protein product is CASSRPGTGYNEQFF.

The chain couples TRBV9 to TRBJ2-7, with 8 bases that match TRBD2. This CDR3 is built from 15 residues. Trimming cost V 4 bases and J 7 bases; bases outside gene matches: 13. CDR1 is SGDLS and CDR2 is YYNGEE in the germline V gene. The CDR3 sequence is CASSKSLSGASEQYF. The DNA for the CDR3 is TGTGCCAGCAGCAAATCCCTTAGCGGGGCCTCGGAGCAGTACTTC.

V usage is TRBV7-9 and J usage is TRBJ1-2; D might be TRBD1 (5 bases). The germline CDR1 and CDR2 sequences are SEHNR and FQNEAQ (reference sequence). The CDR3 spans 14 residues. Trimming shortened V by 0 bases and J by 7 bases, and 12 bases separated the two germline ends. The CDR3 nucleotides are TGTGCCAGCAGCTTAGCAGGGGCAGGTGCTGGCTACACCTTC. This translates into CASSLAGAGAGYTF.

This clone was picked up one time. The DNA of the CDR3 is TGTGCCAGCAGCTTAAGTCGGACTACGAACACCGGGGAGCTGTTTTTT. This sequence encodes CASSLSRTTNTGELFF. V and J are TRBV7-9 and TRBJ2-2; the D gene is possibly TRBD2 (6 bases). The CDR3 covers 16 residues. Germline CDR1 is SEHNR and CDR2 is FQNEAQ (reference sequence). V lost 2 bases, J lost 0 bases, and 10 bases lay in between. The whole variable domain, remainder taken from reference TRBV7-9 and TRBJ2-2, is DTGVSQNPRHKITKRGQNVTFRCDPISEHNRLYWYRQTLGQGPEFLTYFQNEAQLEKSRLLSDRFSAERPKGSFSTLEIQRTEQGDSAMYLCASSLSRTTNTGELFFGEGSRLTVL.

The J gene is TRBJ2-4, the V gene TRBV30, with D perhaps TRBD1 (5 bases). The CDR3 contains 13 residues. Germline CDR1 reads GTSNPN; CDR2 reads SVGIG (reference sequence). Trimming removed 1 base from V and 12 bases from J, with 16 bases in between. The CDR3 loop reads CAWSALGRIDQYF. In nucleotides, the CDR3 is TGTGCCTGGAGTGCCCTGGGGCGGATTGATCAGTACTTC.

The CDR3: CAISDRAGGAVQPQHF. CDR3 nucleotide sequence: TGTGCCATCAGTGATCGGGCAGGGGGCGCGGTTCAGCCCCAGCATTTT. The chain links TRBV10-3 to TRBJ1-5, with 8 bases lining up with TRBD1. This CDR3 contains 16 residues. The J segment lost 6 bases and the V segment lost 3 bases, leaving 10 bases of the junction unmatched. In germline, CDR1 is ENHRY, CDR2 SYGVKD.

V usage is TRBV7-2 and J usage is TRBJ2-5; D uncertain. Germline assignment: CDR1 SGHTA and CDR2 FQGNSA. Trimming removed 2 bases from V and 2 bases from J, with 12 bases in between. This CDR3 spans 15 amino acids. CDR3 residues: CASSLYDIVQETQYF. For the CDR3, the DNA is TGTGCCAGCAGCTTATATGATATAGTACAAGAGACCCAGTACTTC.

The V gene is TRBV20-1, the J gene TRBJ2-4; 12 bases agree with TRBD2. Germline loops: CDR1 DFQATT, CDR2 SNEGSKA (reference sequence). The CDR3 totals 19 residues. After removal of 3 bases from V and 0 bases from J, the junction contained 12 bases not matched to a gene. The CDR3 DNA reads TGCAGTGCTAGTCCTAGCGGGAGGGCCCTATCACTAGCCAAAAACATTCAGTACTTC. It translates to CSASPSGRALSLAKNIQYF.

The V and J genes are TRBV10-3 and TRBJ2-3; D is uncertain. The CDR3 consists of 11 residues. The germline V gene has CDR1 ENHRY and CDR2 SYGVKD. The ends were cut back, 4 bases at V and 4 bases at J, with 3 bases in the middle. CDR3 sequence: CAISASDTQYF. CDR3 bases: TGTGCCATCAGTGCCTCAGATACGCAGTATTTT.

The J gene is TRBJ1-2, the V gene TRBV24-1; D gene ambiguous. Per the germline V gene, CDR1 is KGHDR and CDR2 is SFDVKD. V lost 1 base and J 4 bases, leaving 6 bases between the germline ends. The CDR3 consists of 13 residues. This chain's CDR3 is CATSDFPGYGYTF. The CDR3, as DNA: TGTGCCACCAGTGATTTTCCGGGCTATGGCTACACCTTC.

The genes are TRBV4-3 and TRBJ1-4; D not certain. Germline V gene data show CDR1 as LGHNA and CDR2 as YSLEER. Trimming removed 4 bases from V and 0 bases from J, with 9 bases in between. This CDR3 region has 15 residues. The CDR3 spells CASSPATATNEKLFF. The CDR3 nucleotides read TGCGCCAGCAGCCCCGCAACAGCAACTAATGAAAAACTGTTTTTT.

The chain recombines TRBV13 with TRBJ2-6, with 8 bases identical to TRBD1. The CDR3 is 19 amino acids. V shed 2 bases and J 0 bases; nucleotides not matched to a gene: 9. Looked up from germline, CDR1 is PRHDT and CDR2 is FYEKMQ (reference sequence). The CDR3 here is CASSLPRTGTLSGANVLTF. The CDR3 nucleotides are TGTGCCAGCAGCTTACCACGGACAGGGACCCTCTCTGGGGCCAACGTCCTGACTTTC. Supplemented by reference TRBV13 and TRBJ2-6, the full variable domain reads AAGVIQSPRHLIKEKRETATLKCYPIPRHDTVYWYQQGPGQDPQFLISFYEKMQSDKGSIPDRFSAQQFSDYHSELNMSSLELGDSALYFCASSLPRTGTLSGANVLTFGAGSRLTVL.

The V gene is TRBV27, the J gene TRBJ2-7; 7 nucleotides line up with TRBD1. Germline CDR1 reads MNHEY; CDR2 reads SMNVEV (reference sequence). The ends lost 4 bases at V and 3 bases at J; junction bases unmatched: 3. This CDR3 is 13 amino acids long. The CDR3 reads CASSSRTGYEQYF. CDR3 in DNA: TGTGCCAGCAGTTCCCGGACAGGCTACGAGCAGTACTTC.

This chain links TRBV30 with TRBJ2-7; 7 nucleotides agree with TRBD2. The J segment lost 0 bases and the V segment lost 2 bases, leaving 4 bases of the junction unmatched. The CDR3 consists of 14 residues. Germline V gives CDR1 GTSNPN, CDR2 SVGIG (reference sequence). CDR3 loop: CAWSMGGSSYEQYF. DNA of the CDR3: TGTGCCTGGAGTATGGGGGGGAGCTCCTACGAGCAGTACTTC.

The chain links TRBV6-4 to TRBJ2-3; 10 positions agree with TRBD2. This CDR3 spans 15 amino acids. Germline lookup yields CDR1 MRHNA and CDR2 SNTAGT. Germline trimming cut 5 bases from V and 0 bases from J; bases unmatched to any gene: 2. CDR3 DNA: TGTGCCAGCAGTCCACTAGCGGGGAGCACAGATACGCAGTATTTT. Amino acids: CASSPLAGSTDTQYF.

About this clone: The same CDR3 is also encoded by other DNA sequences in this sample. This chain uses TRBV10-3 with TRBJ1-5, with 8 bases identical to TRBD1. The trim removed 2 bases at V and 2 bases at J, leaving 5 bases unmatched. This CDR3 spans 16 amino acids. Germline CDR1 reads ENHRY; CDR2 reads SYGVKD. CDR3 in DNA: TGTGCCATCAGTGAGCCAGGACAGGGAGGCAATCAGCCCCAGCATTTT. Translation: CAISEPGQGGNQPQHF.

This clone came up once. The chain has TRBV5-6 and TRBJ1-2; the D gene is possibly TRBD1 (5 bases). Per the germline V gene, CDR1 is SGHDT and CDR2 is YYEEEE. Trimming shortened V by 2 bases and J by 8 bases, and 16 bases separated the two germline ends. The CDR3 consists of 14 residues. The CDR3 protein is CASSLYRPLPGYTF. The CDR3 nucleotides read TGTGCCAGCAGCTTATACAGGCCCCTGCCCGGCTACACCTTC.